This is a list of T cell receptor beta chains from one sample in a study of blood T cell repertoires in COVID-19. TCRdb's table, derived via immunoSEQ multiplex PCR, lists solely in-frame clones and lacks some. This table has some 70,000 clones, about 92% appearing once. The material sequenced was peripheral blood. These receptors were collected from a man aged 45-60 years with COVID-19, enrolled during active disease. The CDR3 runs from the conserved cysteine through the conserved F or W. A D gene is named only where the DNA matches it firmly. Some rows mark clone size as missing; the rest say once, few, many or name a class of expanded clone.

v_gene	len	d_gene	abundance	j_gene	CDR3aa	CDR3nt
TRBV5-1	14	TRBD1	.	TRBJ1-1	CASSSRQGKSEAFF	TGCGCCAGCAGCTCCCGACAGGGGAAATCTGAAGCTTTCTTT
TRBV3-1/TRBV3-2	16	TRBD2	.	TRBJ2-1	CASSQDLAGAENEQFF	TGTGCCAGCAGCCAAGATCTAGCGGGAGCTGAGAATGAGCAGTTCTTC
TRBV5-1	17	.	.	TRBJ2-6	CASSSGTIGSGANVLTF	TGCGCCAGCAGCTCCGGGACAATAGGCTCTGGGGCCAACGTCCTGACTTTC
TRBV11-2	14	TRBD1	.	TRBJ2-7	CASSLEGQEYEQYF	TGTGCCAGCAGCTTAGAGGGACAGGAATACGAGCAGTACTTC
TRBV5-1	17	TRBD1	.	TRBJ1-4	CASSFIPTGQGNEKLFF	TGCGCCAGCAGCTTCATACCGACGGGACAGGGAAATGAAAAACTGTTTTTT
TRBV29-1	14	.	.	TRBJ2-3	CSVDGFPGADTQYF	TGCAGCGTTGATGGGTTCCCGGGGGCAGATACGCAGTATTTT
TRBV11-3	14	TRBD2	.	TRBJ2-7	CASSPLGRAHEQYF	TGTGCCAGCAGCCCACTGGGGAGGGCCCACGAGCAGTACTTC
TRBV2	12	.	.	TRBJ1-2	CASSVQGNGYTF	TGTGCCAGCAGTGTACAGGGAAATGGCTACACCTTC
TRBV6-5	14	.	once	TRBJ1-2	CASSSRGDYYGYTF	TGTGCCAGCAGTTCCCGCGGGGATTACTATGGCTACACCTTC
TRBV2	13	.	.	TRBJ2-1	CASEAEPYNEQFF	TGTGCCAGCGAGGCGGAGCCCTACAATGAGCAGTTCTTC
TRBV24-1	15	.	.	TRBJ1-5	CATSDLGGLYQPQHF	TGTGCCACCAGTGATCTGGGAGGACTGTATCAGCCCCAGCATTTT
TRBV5-1	15	.	.	TRBJ1-2	CASSLELPPNYGYTF	TGCGCCAGCAGCTTGGAACTCCCCCCTAACTATGGCTACACCTTC
TRBV18	15	.	.	TRBJ1-1	CASSSPEPGLTEAFF	TGTGCCAGCTCATCTCCCGAACCAGGGCTAACTGAAGCTTTCTTT